This T cell receptor beta chain is from a study of T cell repertoires in cytomegalovirus infection. Study-wide background: Both recently identified HLA-C-restricted and well-studied HLA-B-restricted CMV epitopes were used in the study.

Concerning this clonotype: Its cognate antigen is unknown.

V lost 3 bases to trimming and J lost 8 bases; unmatched junction nucleotides: 6. There are 13 residues in the CDR3. The V gene's germline CDR1 is MGHRA and CDR2 YSYEKL. TCRdb fed the reads into MiXCR, producing one record per CDR3 protein. Of some 800,000 distinct CDR3 sequences detected, under 35% appear once; the ten largest clones hold 13%. Study outcomes and limitations: Ex vivo, HLA-C-restricted CMV-specific TCR beta clonotypes prevailed over the rest of the response.

V gene TRBV4-1 combines with J gene TRBJ1-2; 7 nucleotides agree with TRBD1. Here the sequenced sample was cultured CD8+ T cells from PBMCs, taken from culture after CMV antigen stimulation. This clonotype originated in a human donor in good health (CMV status not recorded). Some clones in this sample may be carry-over from other donors' samples. This CDR3 reads CASSHIRGAGYTF. The CDR3 DNA reads as TGCGCCAGCAGCCACATCAGGGGGGCCGGCTACACCTTC.